This T cell receptor (beta chain) was retrieved from a study of blood T cells in healthy people across ages (dated by TCRdb to between 2014 and 2016). Study-wide context: In model experiments, roughly one uniquely barcoded TCR beta cDNA molecule per two T cells was captured by template switching. Using deep sequencing normalized with unique cDNA molecular identifiers, the study measured how TCR beta repertoire diversity changes with age. Four age groups were formed from the donors: young (average approximately 16 years), middle-aged (approximately 42), aged (62) and long-lived (roughly 88). Using the same blood draw, the study looked at two additional independent replicas of 1 million unique cDNA reads for two donors, one aged 18 to 30 and the other aged 80 or older.

The receptor library was made with 5' RACE. This sample was sequenced with an Illumina HiSeq 2500. A second 7 to 11 cycle PCR used a sample-barcoded 5' primer and a J-beta primer mix. A unique molecular identifier was introduced onto each TCR beta cDNA molecule by a template-switch 5' adaptor carrying 12 random nucleotides. Each sample yielded at least 2.5 million CDR3-containing paired-end reads. First-strand cDNA synthesis was performed from all RNA using the Mint cDNA synthesis kit, with priming by a TRBC-specific oligonucleotide. After uracil-DNA glycosylase treatment, a first 18-cycle PCR used universal primers M1SS and BC2_uni_R on all cDNA. On the authors' methods: For normalization, 1 million high-quality reads were randomly selected from each sample, with every read carrying a distinct molecular identifier. Instead of being binned into consensus sequences, reads with shared molecular identifiers were discarded. MiTCR, with a Q25 quality threshold and the strictest error-elimination algorithm, was used for CDR3 identification, clonotype clustering and error correction. A nonparametric unseen species model with Euler transformation was used to estimate a lower bound on total TCR beta diversity. TCRdb reworked the public reads: Q25 trimming with fastp, MiXCR clone assembly, productive beta chains retained. Every CDR3 protein is listed once, alongside the most common genes and DNA of its rows. Here the V and J calls rest on TCRdb's processing, not on the authors' analysis. This sample has hundreds of thousands of distinct CDR3 sequences in its table, and roughly 25% of those were observed once. In total, the top ten clones hold about 3% of the sample.

CDR1 and CDR2, per the germline V gene, are SNHLY and FYNNEI. The cysteine opens and the phenylalanine closes a CDR3 of 16 amino acids. Only CDR3 DNA is held: 48 bases, read in frame from base 1. What the study reported, not specific to this receptor: Compared with the aged group, the long-lived group had more naive CD4+ T cells, fewer expanded clones and increased TCR diversity, suggesting age selection. Because profiling used bulk unsorted PBMCs, naive and antigen-experienced compartments could not be compared conclusively. A strong correlation was found between observed TCR beta diversity and the percentage of naive T cells measured by flow cytometry. Total diversity estimates from one million sequenced T cells were considered lower bounds and underestimates. Because the CMV infection status of the donors was unknown, age-related changes in expanded clonotypes may potentially have been confounded. As age increased, observed TCR beta diversity per million T cells dropped in a roughly linear way, and a significant reduction was already evident by age around 41.

Donors were a few dozen systemically healthy Caucasian individuals from Russia aged roughly 6 to 95 years. Each donor gave about 10 milliliters of peripheral blood, drawn into EDTA-treated Vacutainer tubes. Ficoll-Paque density-gradient centrifugation was used to isolate PBMCs, with at least 6.5 million per sample. Trizol reagent was used to extract total RNA from PBMCs, with at least 5 micrograms per sample. For every donor, an aliquot of PBMCs went through flow cytometry to measure the percentages of naive CD45RAhigh/CD27high T cells. Note on this clonotype: Its antigen remains unidentified. Sequence at one end of the junction differs from germline and may be a read error.

The sample also formed part of further work on T cells of mothers and their children. From that second study: Donors were nine systemically healthy Caucasian individuals: three mothers and their six children. cDNA synthesis consumed the entire amount of extracted RNA, loaded at around 1.5 ug RNA in each 15 ul reaction. In the second PCR, the M1S primer introduced both the sample barcodes and 2-4 random nucleotides. Over 9 million TCR beta CDR3 reads were obtained for each mother, and 2.5 million to 3.5 million reads were obtained for each child. Thymic selection shapes the output of TCR recombination in a similar way in related and unrelated pairs, and inherited differences have a minor effect. Normalized repertoire overlap was always found to be slightly, but never significantly, higher in related mother-child pairs than in unrelated mother-child pairs. No persistent microchimeric T cell clones were found, with a detection sensitivity of approximately 110 clones per million clonotypes. The study used deep NGS to compare TCR beta repertoires of mothers and children, seeking features distinguishing related mother-child pairs from unrelated individuals. On average, the children were around 11 +/- 4 years old, while the mothers were approximately 40 +/- 4 years old. After adapter ligation was performed with NEBNext reagents, the libraries were sequenced on an Illumina HiSeq 2000 with 100+100 nt paired-end reads. To avoid cross-contamination, the mother libraries and the child libraries were prepared a month apart and sequenced in separate runs. For each donor, somewhere between roughly 500,000 and 2,300,000 distinct TCR beta clonotypes were identified. Naive TCR beta clonotypes were estimated from low-frequency clonotypes matched to each donor's FACS-determined naive share, without sorting.

The TCR comes from a boy under 18 in good health. The sequence links TRBV2 to TRBJ2-7, and the D gene may be TRBD1, 6 bases matching. Specimen: blood. The sequenced DNA: TGTGCCAGCAGAGAAGTGGACAGCGCTGCCGAATACGAGCAGTACTTC. The translation is CASREVDSAAEYEQYF.